The rows below give T cell receptor beta chains drawn from one sample of a study of T cells after yellow fever vaccination. TCRdb recomputed calls from the 5' RACE reads with MiXCR, one row per CDR3 protein. The sample includes 610,000 or so distinct CDR3 sequences, about 12% of them seen just once. The input for sequencing was PBMCs, taken on the day of the yellow fever booster vaccination. The receptors originated from a man aged 25 to 40 who received the YFV17D yellow fever vaccine. The CDR3 runs from the conserved cysteine through the conserved F or W. Each record gives: clone size, D gene, V gene, J gene, CDR3 protein, CDR3 DNA. A D gene is named only where the DNA matches it firmly. The size entry is marked missing in some rows and otherwise reads once, few, many or a size class.

>.|.|TRBV3-1|TRBJ2-7
CASSPPGLYEQYF
TGTGCCAGCAGCCCCCCCGGCTTGTACGAGCAGTACTTC
>.|.|TRBV7-2|TRBJ2-2
CASALGGGNTGELFF
TGTGCCAGCGCCTTGGGTGGGGGGAACACCGGGGAGCTGTTTTTT
>many|.|TRBV15|TRBJ2-1
CATSRDQYSLGF
TGTGCCACCAGCAGAGATCAGTACTCCTTGGGGTTC
>many|.|TRBV5-1|TRBJ2-7
CASSLRERYF
TGCGCCAGCAGCTTGCGGGAACGGTACTTC
>few|TRBD2|TRBV2|TRBJ2-7
CASSEQAGAYEQYF
TGTGCCAGCAGTGAACAAGCGGGAGCCTACGAGCAGTACTTC
>.|.|TRBV7-2|TRBJ2-2
CASSLSRDRNTGELFF
TGTGCCAGCAGCTTAAGTCGAGACAGGAACACCGGGGAGCTGTTTTTT
>.|.|TRBV21-1|TRBJ2-7
CASSQGTSGSSYEQYF
TGTGCCAGCAGCCAGGGGACTAGCGGGAGCTCCTACGAGCAGTACTTC
>few|.|TRBV28|TRBJ2-7
CASSLSLPVIYEQYF
TGTGCCAGCAGTTTATCCCTACCCGTAATCTACGAGCAGTACTTC
>few|.|TRBV5-1|TRBJ1-3
CASSLGSSGRSSGNTIYF
TGCGCCAGCAGCCTGGGAAGTAGCGGCCGCAGCTCTGGAAACACCATATATTTT
>few|.|TRBV13|TRBJ1-5
CASSRFPLRISTETLSNQPQHF
TGTGCCAGCAGCCGATTCCCTCTCCGAATATCGACAGAAACTCTTAGCAATCAGCCCCAGCATTTT
>few|.|TRBV20-1|TRBJ1-1
CSARDHPEAFF
TGCAGTGCTAGAGATCACCCTGAAGCTTTCTTT
>.|.|TRBV7-7|TRBJ2-5
CASSSIMGPEGSETQYF
TGTGCCAGCAGCTCGATCATGGGGCCCGAAGGTTCTGAGACCCAGTACTTC
>.|TRBD2|TRBV4-2|TRBJ2-1
CASSQDYSGSEYRSYNEQFF
TGTGCCAGCAGCCAAGACTATAGCGGGAGTGAATACCGCTCCTACAATGAGCAGTTCTTC
>few|TRBD2|TRBV9|TRBJ2-7
CASSPGTSGSLGYEQYF
TGTGCCAGCAGCCCGGGGACTAGCGGGAGCCTTGGCTACGAGCAGTACTTC
>few|TRBD2|TRBV11-2|TRBJ2-1
CASNPILAGPYNEQFF
TGTGCCAGCAACCCTATCCTAGCGGGCCCCTACAATGAGCAGTTCTTC
>.|TRBD2|TRBV7-2|TRBJ2-1
CASSSSRDYDNEQFF
TGTGCCAGCAGCTCAAGCCGGGACTACGACAATGAGCAGTTCTTC
>many|.|TRBV12-3/TRBV12-4|TRBJ1-1
CASSPAGYTEAFF
TGTGCCAGCAGTCCGGCTGGTTACACTGAAGCTTTCTTT
>.|TRBD2|TRBV6-2/TRBV6-3|TRBJ2-5
CASSYQPRLAGLQETQYF
TGTGCCAGCAGTTACCAACCGCGGCTAGCGGGACTCCAAGAGACCCAGTACTTC
>.|TRBD1|TRBV6-1|TRBJ1-2
CASFPGTGAGLYGYTF
TGTGCCAGCTTCCCCGGGACAGGGGCCGGTCTCTATGGCTACACCTTC
>.|.|TRBV6-2/TRBV6-3|TRBJ2-1
CASSYSPSFLYLYNEQFF
TGTGCCAGCAGTTACTCGCCGAGCTTCCTATACCTTTACAATGAGCAGTTCTTC
>few|.|TRBV15|TRBJ2-1
CATESSRNARHEQFF
TGTGCCACCGAAAGTTCGCGGAATGCCCGCCATGAGCAGTTCTTC
>.|.|TRBV11-1|TRBJ1-1
CASSHPLLGQPELMNTEAFF
TGTGCCAGCAGCCATCCCCTACTAGGGCAGCCCGAACTCATGAACACTGAAGCTTTCTTT
>.|.|TRBV12-3/TRBV12-4|TRBJ2-6
CASSQSQGPLFSGANVLTF
TGTGCCAGCAGCCAGAGTCAGGGGCCCCTTTTCTCTGGGGCCAACGTCCTGACTTTC
>few|TRBD2|TRBV6-1|TRBJ2-1
CASRTGTSGINEQFF
TGTGCCAGCAGGACCGGGACTAGCGGAATCAATGAGCAGTTCTTC
>.|.|TRBV2|TRBJ1-1
CASTTTGHTEAFF
TGTGCCAGTACAACCACAGGACACACTGAAGCTTTCTTT
>few|TRBD2|TRBV20-1|TRBJ2-3
CSAKSGRAFADTQYF
TGCAGTGCCAAGAGCGGGAGGGCCTTCGCAGATACGCAGTATTTT
>many|.|TRBV7-2|TRBJ2-3
CASSLLRDTQYF
TGTGCCAGCAGCTTACTAAGAGATACGCAGTATTTT
>.|.|TRBV30|TRBJ2-3
CAWSAFLSDTQYF
TGTGCCTGGAGTGCCTTCCTATCAGATACGCAGTATTTT
>.|TRBD2|TRBV20-1|TRBJ2-1
CCARVPGTSGPADRFF
TGCTGTGCTAGAGTACCAGGGACTAGCGGCCCAGCGGATCGGTTCTTC
>.|.|TRBV9|TRBJ1-4
CASSAHMTTNEKLFF
TGTGCCAGCAGCGCCCACATGACCACTAATGAAAAACTGTTTTTT
>.|TRBD2|TRBV7-9|TRBJ2-7
CASSLRGTSGIHEQYF
TGTGCCAGCAGCCTACGCGGGACTAGCGGGATTCACGAGCAGTACTTC
>.|.|TRBV6-2/TRBV6-3|TRBJ2-4
CASSFGTYTVAKNIQYF
TGTGCCAGCAGTTTTGGCACCTATACGGTAGCCAAAAACATTCAGTACTTC
>.|TRBD2|TRBV20-1|TRBJ2-3
CSATVLAGGSDTQYF
TGCAGTGCTACCGTACTAGCGGGAGGGTCAGATACGCAGTATTTT
>many|TRBD2|TRBV5-4|TRBJ2-2
CASSQGLAGANTGELFF
TGTGCCAGCAGCCAGGGACTAGCGGGTGCGAACACCGGGGAGCTGTTTTTT
>few|TRBD1|TRBV20-1|TRBJ2-7
CSALIGGQGAKGAYEQYF
TGCAGTGCTTTAATTGGTGGGCAGGGGGCGAAGGGAGCCTACGAGCAGTACTTC
>few|.|TRBV6-2/TRBV6-3|TRBJ2-3
CASSYSTSTDTQYF
TGTGCCAGCAGTTACTCGACTAGCACAGATACGCAGTATTTT
>few|TRBD2|TRBV5-1|TRBJ2-1
CASTSGLDYNEQFF
TGCGCCAGCACCTCCGGACTAGATTACAATGAGCAGTTCTTC
>few|TRBD2|TRBV13|TRBJ2-3
CATPSGRSNTQYF
TGTGCCACCCCAAGCGGGAGGTCGAATACGCAGTATTTT
>few|TRBD2|TRBV30|TRBJ2-7
CAWSPLISGGYEQYF
TGTGCCTGGAGCCCTCTTATTTCGGGAGGCTACGAGCAGTACTTC
>few|.|TRBV6-5|TRBJ2-5
CASSYGLGRGVQETQYF
TGTGCCAGCAGTTACGGTCTAGGCAGGGGGGTACAAGAGACCCAGTACTTC
>.|.|TRBV7-9|TRBJ2-3
CASSFGPGEDTQYF
TGTGCCAGCAGCTTTGGACCGGGGGAAGATACGCAGTATTTT
>.|.|TRBV29-1|TRBJ2-4
CSVRLSPENIQYF
TGCAGCGTCAGGTTGTCCCCGGAGAACATTCAGTACTTC
>.|.|TRBV5-1|TRBJ2-1
CASNGGTYNEQFF
TGCGCCAGCAATGGCGGAACCTACAATGAGCAGTTCTTC
>.|TRBD2|TRBV7-2|TRBJ2-7
CASSLPTSGRGEQYF
TGTGCCAGCAGCCTACCGACTAGCGGGAGGGGTGAGCAGTACTTC
>few|TRBD2|TRBV27|TRBJ2-1
CASSLAVHNEQFF
TGTGCCAGCAGTCTAGCGGTACACAATGAGCAGTTCTTC
>many|TRBD1|TRBV12-3/TRBV12-4|TRBJ2-7
CASSLTGGSYEQYF
TGTGCCAGCAGTTTGACAGGGGGGTCCTACGAGCAGTACTTC
>.|.|TRBV7-8|TRBJ1-2
CASSTDTGPGYTF
TGTGCCAGCAGCACGGACACGGGGCCTGGCTACACCTTC
>few|TRBD1|TRBV5-1|TRBJ2-7
CASSPSGQGVYEQYF
TGCGCCAGCAGCCCTTCGGGACAGGGGGTCTACGAGCAGTACTTC
>.|TRBD2|TRBV11-2|TRBJ2-5
CASSPPQRDLETQYF
TGTGCCAGCAGTCCACCTCAGCGGGACCTAGAGACCCAGTACTTC
>few|TRBD2|TRBV5-1|TRBJ2-7
CASSLSLSSGRGEQYF
TGCGCCAGCAGCCTGAGTCTTTCTAGCGGGAGGGGCGAGCAGTACTTC
>many|TRBD2|TRBV6-2/TRBV6-3|TRBJ2-3
CASSRRAGGGDTQYF
TGTGCCAGCAGCCGGCGAGCGGGAGGCGGAGATACGCAGTATTTT
>few|.|TRBV5-5|TRBJ2-1
CASSWTSGASSYNEQFF
TGTGCCAGCAGCTGGACTTCCGGGGCTAGCTCCTACAATGAGCAGTTCTTC
>many|.|TRBV9|TRBJ2-3
CASSVATPTFDSPDTQYF
TGTGCCAGCAGCGTAGCAACCCCCACCTTCGACAGTCCAGATACGCAGTATTTT
>.|TRBD1|TRBV28|TRBJ2-1
CASRANRGQGAENEQFF
TGTGCCAGCAGGGCTAACCGGGGACAGGGGGCGGAGAATGAGCAGTTCTTC